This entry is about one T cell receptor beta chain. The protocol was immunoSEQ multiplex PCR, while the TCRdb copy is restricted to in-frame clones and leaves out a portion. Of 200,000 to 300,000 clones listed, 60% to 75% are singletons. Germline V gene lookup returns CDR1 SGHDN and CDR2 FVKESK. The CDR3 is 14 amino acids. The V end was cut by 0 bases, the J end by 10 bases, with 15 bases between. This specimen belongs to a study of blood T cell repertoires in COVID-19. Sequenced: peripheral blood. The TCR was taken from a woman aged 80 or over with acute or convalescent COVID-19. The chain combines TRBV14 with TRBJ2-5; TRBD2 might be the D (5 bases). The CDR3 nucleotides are TGTGCCAGCAGCCAAGATCTGGGTACTGGACTCCAGTACTTC. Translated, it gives CASSQDLGTGLQYF.